One and the same sample provided the 27 T cell receptor beta chains below, sequenced in a study of cytomegalovirus exposure and HLA in healthy donors. The PCR used 60 Vbeta and 13 Jbeta primers. Method: immunoSEQ multiplex PCR; TCRdb's copy keeps in-frame clones and lacks some. The table shows 90,000 to 100,000 clones, with approximately 76% occurring only once. Sequencing was done on a sample of PBMCs. These receptors were obtained from a man aged 40-49 years in good health and CMV-seronegative.

The V gene is TRBV9, the J gene TRBJ2-7; D is possibly TRBD1 (6 bases). The germline V gene encodes CDR1 SGDLS and CDR2 YYNGEE. V shed 0 bases and J shed 3 bases, with 13 bases lying between them. The CDR3 spans 15 residues. As DNA, the CDR3 is TGTGCCAGCAGCGTAGGAACAGGGTATTACTACGAGCAGTACTTC. This encodes CASSVGTGYYYEQYF.

This clone is a singleton in its sample. The chain carries TRBV28 and TRBJ1-4, with TRBD1 matching 8 bases. Germline V gene lookup returns CDR1 MDHEN and CDR2 SYDVKM. V lost 6 bases, J lost 8 bases, and 8 bases stayed unmatched. The CDR3 is 14 residues long. CDR3 amino acids: CASRNLQGGEKLFF. The CDR3 nucleotides read TGTGCCAGCAGAAACTTACAGGGGGGGGAAAAACTGTTTTTT.

This chain connects TRBV19 to TRBJ2-1, with 7 bases that match TRBD1. V trimming: 5 bases; J trimming: 10 bases; junction bases outside the gene matches: 8. The CDR3 covers 13 residues. The germline V gene encodes CDR1 LNHDA and CDR2 SQIVND (reference sequence). CDR3 sequence (DNA): TGTGCCAGTAGTGAACAGGGGTTCGGGGAGCAGTTCTTC. Protein sequence: CASSEQGFGEQFF.

The V gene is TRBV21-1, the J gene TRBJ1-2; TRBD1 reflects the table's D call only, with no check against the DNA. TRBV21-1 is a pseudogene locus. The CDR3 runs to 20 residues. The CDR3 bases are TGTGCCAGCAGCTCCAGGGGGACGGGAGCCCAGTTACTCCGTAACTATGGCTACACCTTC. It is translated as CASSSRGTGAQLLRNYGYTF.

V usage is TRBV28 and J usage is TRBJ2-5; 8 bases fit TRBD1. CDR1 and CDR2 from the germline V gene are MDHEN and SYDVKM. Trimming at V came to 10 bases and at J to 1 base, leaving 8 bases not matched to a gene. There are 14 residues in the CDR3. The CDR3 region is CATADRALQETQYF. In DNA, the CDR3 is TGTGCCACCGCGGACAGGGCCCTCCAAGAGACCCAGTACTTC.

The count of this clone is one. The rearrangement uses TRBV4-2 and TRBJ2-1; 8 nucleotides agree with TRBD1. The CDR3 contains 14 residues. Germline values: CDR1 LGHNA, CDR2 YNFKEQ. The junction had 9 bases not matched to a gene; V was cut back by 1 base and J by 13 bases. The CDR3 sequence is CASSQGSPGQDQFF. CDR3 in DNA: TGTGCCAGCAGCCAAGGCTCACCGGGACAGGACCAGTTCTTC.

The gene calls are TRBV28 and TRBJ1-5, with 9 bases fitting TRBD1. Trimming took 6 bases from V and 7 from J; bases not matched to a gene: 7. This CDR3 contains 14 residues. Germline values: CDR1 MDHEN, CDR2 SYDVKM. In DNA form, the CDR3 reads TGTGCCAGCAGCCCCGGACAGGGGAGCCAGCCCCAGCATTTT. It is translated as CASSPGQGSQPQHF.

The CDR3 loop is CASSSHRGQGNQPQHF. In DNA, the CDR3 is TGTGCCAGCAGCTCCCACCGGGGACAGGGTAATCAGCCCCAGCATTTT. The V and J genes are TRBV7-9 and TRBJ1-5; 9 bases map to TRBD1. This CDR3 is 16 amino acids long. J was trimmed by 4 bases and V by 4 bases; bases with no gene match: 8. CDR1 is SEHNR and CDR2 is FQNEAQ in the germline V gene (reference sequence).

The chain couples TRBV5-5 to TRBJ2-1, with 9 positions matching TRBD2. The CDR3 consists of 17 residues. V shed 0 bases, J shed 2 bases, and the junction held 6 bases outside the gene matches. CDR1 and CDR2 (germline): SGHKS, YYEKEE (reference sequence). In DNA form, the CDR3 reads TGTGCCAGCAGCTTGGAAGTCCAGCGGGGGGCCTACAATGAGCAGTTCTTC. This gives the protein CASSLEVQRGAYNEQFF.

The chain has TRBV4-2 and TRBJ1-6, with 8 bases fitting TRBD1. J lost 7 bases, V lost 1 base, and 3 bases had no gene match. Germline loops: CDR1 LGHNA, CDR2 YNFKEQ. The CDR3 runs 15 residues. This CDR3 reads CASSQATGGNSPLHF. The CDR3 region has the DNA TGTGCCAGCAGCCAAGCTACAGGGGGAAATTCACCCCTCCACTTT.

V gene TRBV9 combines with J gene TRBJ1-2, with D maybe TRBD1 (6 bases). CDR3 length equals 16 residues. Germline V lookup: CDR1 SGDLS, CDR2 YYNGEE. V was trimmed by 2 bases and J by 1 base, leaving 15 bases between them. This chain's CDR3 is CASSVGGGLDNYGYTF. The CDR3 nucleotides are TGTGCCAGCAGCGTTGGCGGGGGGCTAGATAACTATGGCTACACCTTC. The full variable domain, in which reference TRBV9 and TRBJ1-2 provide the parts outside the CDR3, is DSGVTQTPKHLITATGQRVTLRCSPRSGDLSVYWYQQSLDQGLQFLIQYYNGEERAKGNILERFSAQQFPDLHSELNLSSLELGDSALYFCASSVGGGLDNYGYTFGSGTRLTVV.

The J gene is TRBJ1-1, the V gene TRBV13, with D unresolved. The CDR3 has 13 amino acids. Trimming shortened V by 2 bases and J by 6 bases, and 10 bases separated the two germline ends. The germline CDR1 and CDR2 sequences are PRHDT and FYEKMQ (reference sequence). The CDR3 here is CASSLNFPPEAFF. The CDR3 bases are TGTGCCAGCAGCTTAAACTTTCCGCCTGAAGCTTTCTTT.

The sample holds a few counts of this clone. This chain uses TRBV5-8 with TRBJ2-7; no reliable D call. V dropped 2 bases and J dropped 2 bases, with 11 bases sitting between them. Germline loops: CDR1 SGHTS, CDR2 YDEGEE. The CDR3 loop spans 14 amino acids. The CDR3 reads CASSFSAGTYEQYF. CDR3 nucleotides: TGTGCCAGCAGCTTTAGTGCAGGAACCTACGAGCAGTACTTC.

This rearrangement joins TRBV9 to TRBJ1-1; maybe TRBD1 (5 bases). Germline lookup yields CDR1 SGDLS and CDR2 YYNGEE. Trimming stripped 0 bases from V and 10 bases from J, with 16 bases between. The CDR3 has 14 residues. The CDR3 DNA reads TGTGCCAGCAGCGTAGGGGGCGCGACGTCTGGAGCTTTCTTT. It translates to CASSVGGATSGAFF.

V is TRBV6-1 and J is TRBJ1-6; D remains ambiguous. CDR3 length equals 11 residues. Trimming shortened V by 0 bases and J by 11 bases, and 2 bases separated the two germline ends. The V gene's germline CDR1 is MNHNS and CDR2 SASEGT. The CDR3 region has the DNA TGTGCCAGCAGTGAAGCTACACCCCTCCACTTT. As protein: CASSEATPLHF.

The chain carries TRBV9 and TRBJ2-1; D is perhaps TRBD1 (5 bases). Per germline, CDR1 SGDLS and CDR2 YYNGEE. The CDR3 is 15 residues long. The germline V and J ends were trimmed by 4 bases and 5 bases, with 16 bases remaining between them. Here the CDR3 reads CASSPRRVGDNEQFF. The CDR3 DNA follows: TGTGCCAGCAGCCCCAGGCGTGTAGGGGACAATGAGCAGTTCTTC.

The rearrangement joins TRBV6-6 to TRBJ2-5; D call uncertain. This CDR3 has 13 amino acids. V was trimmed by 6 bases and J by 0 bases, leaving 8 bases between them. In germline, CDR1 is MNHNY, CDR2 SVGAGI (reference sequence). CDR3 DNA: TGTGCCAGCAGCTATCGGGACCAAGAGACCCAGTACTTC. Its translation: CASSYRDQETQYF.

As to this clone: The junction shows a germline mismatch at one end, possibly a read error. The chain links TRBV7-9 to TRBJ2-3; D gene uncertain. The CDR3 covers 15 residues. Germline V CDR1 and CDR2: SEHNR, FQNEAQ (reference sequence). The CDR3 protein is CSSSLYAEATDTQYF. In DNA, the CDR3 is TGTTCCAGCAGCTTGTACGCGGAAGCCACAGATACGCAGTATTTT. Together with reference TRBV7-9 and TRBJ2-3, the CDR3 gives the full variable domain: DTGVSQNPRHKITKRGQNVTFRCDPISEHNRLYWYRQTLGQGPEFLTYFQNEAQLEKSRLLSDRFSAERPKGSFSTLEIQRTEQGDSAMYLCSSSLYAEATDTQYFGPGTRLTVL.

The chain uses TRBV9 and TRBJ1-2; 7 nucleotides match TRBD1. Germline V gene lookup returns CDR1 SGDLS and CDR2 YYNGEE. This CDR3 is built from 11 residues. J lost 7 bases, V lost 7 bases, and 4 bases had no gene match. CDR3 bases: TGTGCCAGCCGGGGACAGCCTGGCTACACCTTC. Amino acids: CASRGQPGYTF.

This clone appeared a few times. The V gene is TRBV30, the J gene TRBJ2-7, with TRBD1 identical over 9 bases. The CDR3 is 13 amino acids. CDR1 GTSNPN and CDR2 SVGIG come from the germline V gene (reference sequence). J lost 4 bases, V lost 3 bases, and 4 bases had no gene match. As DNA, the CDR3 is TGTGCCTGGAGGGGACAGGGTATTTACGAGCAGTACTTC. Encoded protein: CAWRGQGIYEQYF.

The chain couples TRBV5-1 to TRBJ2-2; unclear D gene. The germline gives CDR1 SGHRS, CDR2 YFSETQ. V lost 0 bases, J lost 0 bases, and 9 bases lay in between. The CDR3 spans 16 residues. The CDR3, as DNA: TGCGCCAGCAGCTTGGCAGTAACTACGAACACCGGGGAGCTGTTTTTT. Translating it yields CASSLAVTTNTGELFF.

This clone has just a few counts. The gene calls are TRBV5-1 and TRBJ2-6; 7 bases fit TRBD2. The CDR3 totals 18 residues. The junction had 15 bases not matched to a gene; V was cut back by 9 bases and J by 0 bases. Germline CDR1 SGHRS, CDR2 YFSETQ. The CDR3 coding sequence is TGCGCCACTACTCGATCGGCTAGCGGTGGCTCTGGGGCCAACGTCCTGACTTTC. It yields the protein CATTRSASGGSGANVLTF.

CDR3 sequence: CASSLAPWTGNSNQPQHF. CDR3 nucleotides: TGTGCCAGCAGCTTAGCCCCCTGGACAGGAAATAGCAATCAGCCCCAGCATTTT. This sequence joins TRBV7-7 and TRBJ1-5; 7 nucleotides agree with TRBD1. This CDR3 region has 18 residues. J lost 0 bases, V lost 0 bases, and 8 bases had no gene match. Germline V CDR1 and CDR2: SSHAT, FNYEAQ (reference sequence).

V and J are TRBV15 and TRBJ2-5; 7 bases map to TRBD1. Trimming cost V 1 base and J 1 base; bases outside gene matches: 15. This CDR3 is 19 amino acids long. CDR1 is LNHNV and CDR2 is YYDKDF in the germline V gene (reference sequence). The CDR3 region has the DNA TGTGCCACCAGCAGAGCCCGCTTCGCCTCGGCAGGGGGCCAAGAGACCCAGTACTTC. Its translation: CATSRARFASAGGQETQYF.

The chain couples TRBV30 to TRBJ1-2; 7 bases align to TRBD1. Per the germline V gene, CDR1 is GTSNPN and CDR2 is SVGIG (reference sequence). This CDR3 is 15 amino acids long. V shed 3 bases, J shed 1 base, and the junction held 8 bases outside the gene matches. CDR3 in DNA: TGTGCCTGGAGCAGGGGGGTCATGAGTAACTATGGCTACACCTTC. Translating it yields CAWSRGVMSNYGYTF.

This clone was seen a single time. This chain joins TRBV4-3 and TRBJ2-7; 7 bases align to TRBD1. The CDR3 spans 15 residues. With 4 bases clipped from V and 0 bases from J, the junction kept 6 bases outside the gene matches. Germline assignment: CDR1 LGHNA and CDR2 YSLEER. The CDR3 protein is CASSPDRRHSYEQYF. The CDR3 region has the DNA TGCGCCAGCAGCCCGGACAGGCGACACTCCTACGAGCAGTACTTC.

The J gene is TRBJ2-5, the V gene TRBV7-2; unclear D gene. The DNA end lines up better with TRBJ2-7; the J call may be wrong. This CDR3 contains 16 residues. Germline assignment: CDR1 SGHTA and CDR2 FQGNSA. CDR3 sequence reads: CASSLGPLAHTYEQYF. CDR3 sequence (DNA): TGTGCCAGCAGCTTAGGGCCATTAGCCCACACCTACGAGCAGTACTTC.